A selection of T cell receptor beta chains follows, all from one sample in a study of CD8+CD57+ T cells in acquired aplastic anemia. TCRdb ran MiXCR on the reads and lists one entry per CDR3 protein. The sample has 150,000 to 200,000 distinct CDR3 sequences, approximately 48% seen once. The sample comprised sorted CD4+, CD8+, or CD8+CD57+ T cells (not recorded which) from PBMCs. The receptors come from a human donor with aplastic anemia. Both conserved end residues are part of each CDR3. The order of the fields is J gene, V gene, CDR3 protein.

TRBJ1-2	TRBV19	CASTQLGESLARYGYTF
TRBJ2-5	TRBV11-1	CASSARLAGLGGRDQETQYF
TRBJ2-1	TRBV9	CASSPQGVEQFF
TRBJ2-7	TRBV25-1	CASSGRAYEQYF
TRBJ1-2	TRBV7-2	CASSLAGQGYGYTF
TRBJ2-7	TRBV7-8	CASRGVAYEQYF
TRBJ1-5	TRBV7-2	CASSLRLNQPQHF
TRBJ2-1	TRBV29-1	CSVEPQGRVNEQFF
TRBJ2-2	TRBV19	CASRTGRELFF
TRBJ1-5	TRBV15	CATSRDQGVNQPQHF